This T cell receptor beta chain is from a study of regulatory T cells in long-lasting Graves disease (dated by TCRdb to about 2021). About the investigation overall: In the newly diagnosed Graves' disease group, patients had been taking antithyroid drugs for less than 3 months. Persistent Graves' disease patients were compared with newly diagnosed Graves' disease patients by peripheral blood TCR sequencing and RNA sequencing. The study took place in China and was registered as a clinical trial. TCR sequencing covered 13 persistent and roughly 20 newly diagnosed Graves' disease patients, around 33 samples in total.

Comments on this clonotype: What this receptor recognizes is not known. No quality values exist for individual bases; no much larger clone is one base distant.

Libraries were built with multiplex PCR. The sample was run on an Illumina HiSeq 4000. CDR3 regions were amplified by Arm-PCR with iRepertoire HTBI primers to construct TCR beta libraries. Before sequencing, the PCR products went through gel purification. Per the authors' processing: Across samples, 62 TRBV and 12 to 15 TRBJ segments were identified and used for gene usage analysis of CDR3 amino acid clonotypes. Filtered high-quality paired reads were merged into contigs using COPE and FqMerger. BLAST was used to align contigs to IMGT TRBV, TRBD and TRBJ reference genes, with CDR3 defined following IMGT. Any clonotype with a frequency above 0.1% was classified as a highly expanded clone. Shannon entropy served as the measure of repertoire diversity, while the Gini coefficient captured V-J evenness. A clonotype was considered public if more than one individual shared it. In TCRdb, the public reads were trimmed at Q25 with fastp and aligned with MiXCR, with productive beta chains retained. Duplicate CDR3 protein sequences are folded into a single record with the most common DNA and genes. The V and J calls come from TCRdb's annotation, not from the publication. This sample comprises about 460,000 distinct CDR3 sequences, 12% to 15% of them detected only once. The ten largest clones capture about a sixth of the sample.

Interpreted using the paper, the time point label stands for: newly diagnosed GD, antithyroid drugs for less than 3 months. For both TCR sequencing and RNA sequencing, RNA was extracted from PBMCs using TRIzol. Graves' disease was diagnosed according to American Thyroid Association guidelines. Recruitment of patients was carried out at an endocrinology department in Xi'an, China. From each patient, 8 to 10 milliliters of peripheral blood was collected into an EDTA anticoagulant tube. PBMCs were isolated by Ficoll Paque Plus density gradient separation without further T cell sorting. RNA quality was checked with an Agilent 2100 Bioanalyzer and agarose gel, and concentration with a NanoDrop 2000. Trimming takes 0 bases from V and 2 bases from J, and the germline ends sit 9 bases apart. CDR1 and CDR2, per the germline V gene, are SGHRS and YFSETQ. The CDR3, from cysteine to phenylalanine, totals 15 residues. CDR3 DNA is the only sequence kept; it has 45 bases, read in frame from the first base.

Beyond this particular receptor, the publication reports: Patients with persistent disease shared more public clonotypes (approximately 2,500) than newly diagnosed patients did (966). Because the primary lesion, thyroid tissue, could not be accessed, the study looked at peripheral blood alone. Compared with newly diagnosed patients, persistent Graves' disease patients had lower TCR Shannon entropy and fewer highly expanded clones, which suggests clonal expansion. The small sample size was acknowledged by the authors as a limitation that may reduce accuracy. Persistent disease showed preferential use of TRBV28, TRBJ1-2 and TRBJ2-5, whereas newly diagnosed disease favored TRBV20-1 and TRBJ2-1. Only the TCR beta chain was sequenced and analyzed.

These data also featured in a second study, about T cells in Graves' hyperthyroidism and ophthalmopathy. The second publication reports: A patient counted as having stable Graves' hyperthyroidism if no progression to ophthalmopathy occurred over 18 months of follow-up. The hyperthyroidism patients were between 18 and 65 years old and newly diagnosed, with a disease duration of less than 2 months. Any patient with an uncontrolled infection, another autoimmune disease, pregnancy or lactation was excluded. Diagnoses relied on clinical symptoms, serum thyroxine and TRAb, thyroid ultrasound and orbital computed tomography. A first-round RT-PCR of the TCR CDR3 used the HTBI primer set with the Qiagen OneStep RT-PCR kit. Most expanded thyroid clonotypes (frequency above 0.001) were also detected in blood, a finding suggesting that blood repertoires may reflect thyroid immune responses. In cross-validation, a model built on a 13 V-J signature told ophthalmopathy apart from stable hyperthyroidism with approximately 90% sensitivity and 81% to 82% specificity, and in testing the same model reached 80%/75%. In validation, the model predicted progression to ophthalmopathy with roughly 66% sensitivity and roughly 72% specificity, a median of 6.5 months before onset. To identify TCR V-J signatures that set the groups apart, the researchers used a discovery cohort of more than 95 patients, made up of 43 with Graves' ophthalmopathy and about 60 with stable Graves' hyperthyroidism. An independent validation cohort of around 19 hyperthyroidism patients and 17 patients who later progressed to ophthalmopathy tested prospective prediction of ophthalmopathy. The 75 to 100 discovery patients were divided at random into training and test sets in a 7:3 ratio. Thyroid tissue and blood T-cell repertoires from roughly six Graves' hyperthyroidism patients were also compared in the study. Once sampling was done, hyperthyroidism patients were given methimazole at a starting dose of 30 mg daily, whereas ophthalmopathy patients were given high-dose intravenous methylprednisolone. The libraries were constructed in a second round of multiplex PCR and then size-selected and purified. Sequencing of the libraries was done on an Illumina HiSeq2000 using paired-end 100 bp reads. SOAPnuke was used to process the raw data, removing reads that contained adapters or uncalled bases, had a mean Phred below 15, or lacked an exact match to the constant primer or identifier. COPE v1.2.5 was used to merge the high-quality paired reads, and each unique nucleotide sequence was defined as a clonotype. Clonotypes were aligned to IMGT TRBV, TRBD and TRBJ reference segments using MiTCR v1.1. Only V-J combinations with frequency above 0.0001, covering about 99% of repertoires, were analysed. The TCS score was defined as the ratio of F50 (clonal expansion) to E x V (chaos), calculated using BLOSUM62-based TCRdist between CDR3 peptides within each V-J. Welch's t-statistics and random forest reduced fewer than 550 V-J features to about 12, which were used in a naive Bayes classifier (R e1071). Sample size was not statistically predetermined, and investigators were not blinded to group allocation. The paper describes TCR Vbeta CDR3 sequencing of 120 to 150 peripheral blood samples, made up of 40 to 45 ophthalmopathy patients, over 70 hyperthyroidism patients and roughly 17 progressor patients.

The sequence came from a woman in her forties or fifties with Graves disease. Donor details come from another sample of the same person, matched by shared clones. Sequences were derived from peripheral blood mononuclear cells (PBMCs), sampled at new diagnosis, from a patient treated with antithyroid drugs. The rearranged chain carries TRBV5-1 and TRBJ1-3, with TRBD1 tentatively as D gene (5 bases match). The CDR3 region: CASSLEGTTGNTIYF. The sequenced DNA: TGCGCCAGCAGCTTGGAGGGGACGACTGGAAACACCATATATTTT.